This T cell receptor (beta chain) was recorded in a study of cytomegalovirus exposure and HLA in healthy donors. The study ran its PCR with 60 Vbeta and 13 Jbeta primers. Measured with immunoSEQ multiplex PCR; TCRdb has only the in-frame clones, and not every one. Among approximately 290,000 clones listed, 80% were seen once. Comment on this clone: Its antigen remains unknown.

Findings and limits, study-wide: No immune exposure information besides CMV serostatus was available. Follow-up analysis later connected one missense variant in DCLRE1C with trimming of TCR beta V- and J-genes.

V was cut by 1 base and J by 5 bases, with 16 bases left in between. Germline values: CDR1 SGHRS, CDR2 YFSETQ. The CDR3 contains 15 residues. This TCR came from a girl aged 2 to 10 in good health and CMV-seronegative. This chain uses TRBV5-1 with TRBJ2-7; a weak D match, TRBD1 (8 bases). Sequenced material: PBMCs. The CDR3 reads CASSLRTGRAHEQYF. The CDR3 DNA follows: TGCGCCAGCAGCTTGCGGACAGGGAGGGCTCACGAGCAGTACTTC.